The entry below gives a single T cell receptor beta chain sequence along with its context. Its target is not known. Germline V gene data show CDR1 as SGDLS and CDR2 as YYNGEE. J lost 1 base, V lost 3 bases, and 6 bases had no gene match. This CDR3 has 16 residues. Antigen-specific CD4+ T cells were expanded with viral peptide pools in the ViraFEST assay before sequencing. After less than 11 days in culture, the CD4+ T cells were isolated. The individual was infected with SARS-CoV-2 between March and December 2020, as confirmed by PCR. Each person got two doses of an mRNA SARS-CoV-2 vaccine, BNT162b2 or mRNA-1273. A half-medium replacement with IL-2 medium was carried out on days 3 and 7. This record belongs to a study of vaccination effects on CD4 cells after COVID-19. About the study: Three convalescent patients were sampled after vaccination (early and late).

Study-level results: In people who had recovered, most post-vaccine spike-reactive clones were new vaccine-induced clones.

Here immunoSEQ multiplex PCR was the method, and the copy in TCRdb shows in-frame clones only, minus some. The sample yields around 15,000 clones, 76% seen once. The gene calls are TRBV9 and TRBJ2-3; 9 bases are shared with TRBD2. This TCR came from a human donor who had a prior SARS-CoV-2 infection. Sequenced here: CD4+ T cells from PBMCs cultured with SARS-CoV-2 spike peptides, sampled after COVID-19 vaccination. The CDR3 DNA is TGTGCCAGCAGCGCATCCCGGACTAGCGGCACAGATACGCAGTATTTT. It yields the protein CASSASRTSGTDTQYF. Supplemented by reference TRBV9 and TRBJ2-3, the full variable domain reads DSGVTQTPKHLITATGQRVTLRCSPRSGDLSVYWYQQSLDQGLQFLIQYYNGEERAKGNILERFSAQQFPDLHSELNLSSLELGDSALYFCASSASRTSGTDTQYFGPGTRLTVL.